This T cell receptor (beta chain) was identified in a study of cytomegalovirus exposure and HLA in healthy donors. PCR involved 60 Vbeta and 13 Jbeta primers. Produced via immunoSEQ multiplex PCR; TCRdb's table is partial and in-frame only. There are under 75,000 clones in the sample, with about 2.4% held by the top ten. Germline values: CDR1 MNHEY, CDR2 SVGAGI. The CDR3 is 15 residues long. V was pared by 0 bases and J by 0 bases, with 8 bases between. The V call is TRBV6-5, the J call TRBJ1-1; D uncertain. This clonotype originated in a female donor in good health and CMV-seropositive. Material: PBMCs. Here the CDR3 DNA reads TGTGCCAGCAGTTACTCCCCTGAGTTGAACACTGAAGCTTTCTTT. Its translation is CASSYSPELNTEAFF.